The 23 T cell receptor beta chains below come from one sample, sequenced in a study of blood T cell repertoires in COVID-19. Here immunoSEQ multiplex PCR was the method, and the copy in TCRdb shows in-frame clones only, minus some. The sample has under 200,000 clones; around 86% are singletons. Specimen: PBMCs or T cells enriched from blood (not recorded which). Every receptor here comes from a woman aged 40 to 55 in a cohort exposed to, infected with or recovered from COVID-19 (not recorded which).

This clone has more than one count but fewer than ten. The chain uses TRBV29-1 and TRBJ2-1, with D possibly matching TRBD1 (6 bases). Between the trimmed V and J ends, which lost 6 bases and 8 bases, there was a span of 14 bases. The CDR3 is 12 amino acids. Germline CDR1 and CDR2: SQVTM and ANQGSEA. DNA for the CDR3: TGCAGCGTGCATTCTCAGGGGTATGAGCAGTTCTTC. Translated, it gives CSVHSQGYEQFF.

The chain recombines TRBV24-1 with TRBJ1-5; D might be TRBD1 (5 bases). Germline lookup yields CDR1 KGHDR and CDR2 SFDVKD. This CDR3 region has 14 residues. Trimming stripped 3 bases from V and 6 bases from J, with 11 bases between. The CDR3 here is CATSDGHLTQPQHF. Here the CDR3 DNA reads TGTGCCACCAGTGATGGACATTTGACTCAGCCCCAGCATTTT.

The genes are TRBV10-3 and TRBJ2-1, with TRBD1 identical over 10 bases. Germline values: CDR1 ENHRY, CDR2 SYGVKD. The CDR3 covers 16 residues. Trimming removed 7 bases from V and 1 base from J; junction bases left unmatched: 7. The CDR3 spells CAITLEDRGSYNEQFF. Written as DNA, the CDR3 is TGTGCCATCACCCTGGAGGACAGGGGGTCCTACAATGAGCAGTTCTTC.

J is TRBJ1-2 and V is TRBV7-8; TRBD1 is a possible D gene (5 bases). CDR3 length: 15 residues. CDR1 is SGHVS, CDR2 FQNEAQ, per germline. Trimming took 5 bases from V and 6 from J, leaving 19 bases between them. The CDR3 is CASSPPLFQGNGYTF. The CDR3, as DNA: TGTGCCAGCAGCCCTCCTCTATTCCAGGGAAATGGCTACACCTTC.

The V call is TRBV7-9, the J call TRBJ2-1, with a possible D match to TRBD2 (6 bases). Trimming pared 5 bases from V and 4 bases from J, leaving 12 bases between. The CDR3 is 14 residues long. Germline CDR1 reads SEHNR; CDR2 reads FQNEAQ (reference sequence). CDR3 nucleotide sequence: TGTGCCAGCAGCGCCGGGACTTATTACAATGAGCAGTTCTTC. This gives the protein CASSAGTYYNEQFF.

The rearrangement joins TRBV24-1 to TRBJ1-1; 7 nucleotides agree with TRBD1. Germline loops: CDR1 KGHDR, CDR2 SFDVKD. V gave up 10 bases and J gave up 7 bases; unmatched junction bases: 5. The CDR3 covers 11 residues. In nucleotides, the CDR3 is TGTGCCACGGCTCAGGGGGGTGAAGCTTTCTTT. Protein: CATAQGGEAFF.

Here the CDR3 DNA reads TGTGCCAGCAGTGAAAAGAAGGCTGAGGTTGACACCATATATTTT. It yields the protein CASSEKKAEVDTIYF. The J gene is TRBJ1-3, the V gene TRBV25-1, with D unresolved. The CDR3 is made up of 15 amino acids. Germline V CDR1 and CDR2: MGHDK, SYGVNS. Deletions cut 2 bases from V and 8 bases from J, with 16 bases between.

There are a few counts of this clone. The chain carries TRBV10-3 and TRBJ2-1, with a tentative D call TRBD1 (6 bases). Per germline, CDR1 ENHRY and CDR2 SYGVKD. CDR3 length: 10 residues. V lost 11 bases and J lost 15, with 17 bases in between. CDR3 amino acids: CASQGLERFF. The CDR3 nucleotides are TGTGCCTCCCAGGGGCTAGAACGGTTCTTC.

A few counts support this clone. The rearrangement uses TRBV27 and TRBJ1-1; 8 bases fit TRBD1. Germline V gene data show CDR1 as MNHEY and CDR2 as SMNVEV (reference sequence). Trimming at V came to 5 bases and at J to 2 bases, leaving 7 bases not matched to a gene. The CDR3 loop spans 15 amino acids. The CDR3 DNA is TGTGCCAGCAGTATTACAGGGGGGATTAACACTGAAGCTTTCTTT. Amino acid sequence: CASSITGGINTEAFF.

The V gene is TRBV6-5, the J gene TRBJ1-4, with D unclear. V shed 7 bases and J shed 8 bases, with 11 bases lying between them. This CDR3 region has 12 residues. CDR1 is MNHEY, CDR2 SVGAGI, per germline. The CDR3 region is CASNAPGEKLFF. The CDR3 DNA is TGTGCCAGCAATGCCCCGGGGGAAAAACTGTTTTTT.

This chain uses TRBV4-1 with TRBJ2-1; 11 nucleotides line up with TRBD2. The CDR3 extends over 14 amino acids. Germline lookup yields CDR1 MGHRA and CDR2 YSYEKL. V shed 2 bases and J 7 bases; nucleotides not matched to a gene: 1. The CDR3 DNA reads TGCGCCAGCAGCCAACTAGCGGGGGGAAATGAGCAGTTCTTC. It yields the protein CASSQLAGGNEQFF.

This sequence joins TRBV2 and TRBJ2-7, with 10 bases fitting TRBD2. Germline CDR1 is SNHLY and CDR2 is FYNNEI. The length of the CDR3 is 15 residues. The trim removed 2 bases at V and 5 bases at J, leaving 6 bases unmatched. The CDR3 nucleotides are TGTGCCAGCAGTGAATTCCCGGGACTAGCGAACGAGCAGTACTTC. Translated: CASSEFPGLANEQYF.

V is TRBV7-2 and J is TRBJ2-7; D perhaps matches TRBD2 (6 bases). V lost 0 bases and J lost 1, with 13 bases in between. Germline assignment: CDR1 SGHTA and CDR2 FQGNSA. This CDR3 region has 16 residues. The CDR3 DNA reads as TGTGCCAGCAGCTTAGCAGGGACGGGGAGGTCCTACGAGCAGTACTTC. Translated: CASSLAGTGRSYEQYF.

This rearrangement joins TRBV6-1 to TRBJ1-6; D is unresolved. V was trimmed by 1 base and J by 9 bases, leaving 13 bases between them. The CDR3 totals 15 residues. The V gene's germline CDR1 is MNHNS and CDR2 SASEGT. CDR3: CASSEEEGAGSPLHF. The CDR3 DNA is TGTGCCAGCAGTGAAGAGGAGGGCGCGGGTTCACCCCTCCACTTT.

The chain has TRBV9 and TRBJ1-1; D remains unclear. CDR1 is SGDLS and CDR2 is YYNGEE in the germline V gene. This CDR3 comprises 13 residues. V was shortened by 7 bases and J by 2 bases, with 12 bases between the two germline ends. Written as DNA, the CDR3 is TGTGCCAGCTCAGGCCCGGGAAACACTGAAGCTTTCTTT. It specifies CASSGPGNTEAFF.

The chain combines TRBV19 with TRBJ1-3; D possibly corresponds to TRBD1 (6 bases). Germline CDR1 LNHDA, CDR2 SQIVND (reference sequence). The ends were cut back, 7 bases at V and 0 bases at J, with 10 bases in the middle. The CDR3 length is 14 residues. CDR3 DNA sequence: TGTGCCAGTAACGACAGGACCTCTGGAAACACCATATATTTT. It encodes CASNDRTSGNTIYF. Complete variable domain (other parts from reference TRBV19 and TRBJ1-3): DGGITQSPKYLFRKEGQNVTLSCEQNLNHDAMYWYRQDPGQGLRLIYYSQIVNDFQKGDIAEGYSVSREKKESFPLTVTSAQKNPTAFYLCASNDRTSGNTIYFGEGSWLTVV.

The chain is built from TRBV30 and TRBJ1-6; TRBD1 aligns across 7 bases. The CDR3 spans 14 residues. The V gene's germline CDR1 is GTSNPN and CDR2 SVGIG (reference sequence). With V trimmed by 2 bases and J by 9 bases, 7 bases remained unmatched. The CDR3 DNA follows: TGTGCCTGGAGTCCCTCAGGGGGTGGTTCACCCCTCCACTTT. Its protein is CAWSPSGGGSPLHF.

The chain uses TRBV10-1 and TRBJ2-1; D is unresolved. The V end lost 0 bases, the J end lost 4 bases, and 10 bases lay between the germline ends. Germline CDR1 and CDR2: WNHNN and SYGVQD (reference sequence). This CDR3 contains 15 residues. In DNA form, the CDR3 reads TGCGCCAGCAGTGAGTCATTTGAGTTGTACAATGAGCAGTTCTTC. It specifies CASSESFELYNEQFF.

This chain uses TRBV19 with TRBJ1-3, with D tentatively TRBD1 (5 bases). V lost 3 bases to trimming and J lost 4 bases, with 16 bases between them. The CDR3 totals 16 residues. Germline lookup yields CDR1 LNHDA and CDR2 SQIVND (reference sequence). CDR3: CASSIPGRDGGNTIYF. In DNA, the CDR3 is TGTGCCAGTAGTATCCCTGGCAGGGATGGAGGAAACACCATATATTTT.

The chain has TRBV7-8 and TRBJ1-3; 8 nucleotides agree with TRBD1. The germline V gene encodes CDR1 SGHVS and CDR2 FQNEAQ. CDR3 length equals 15 residues. With V trimmed by 4 bases and J by 2 bases, 4 bases remained unmatched. The CDR3 is CASSSGQGTGNTIYF. Here the CDR3 DNA reads TGTGCCAGCAGCTCCGGACAGGGTACTGGAAACACCATATATTTT.

This clone has ten or more counts. V usage is TRBV6-5 and J usage is TRBJ1-5; D remains ambiguous. The germline gives CDR1 MNHEY, CDR2 SVGAGI. The V end lost 7 bases, the J end lost 0 bases, and 13 bases lay between the germline ends. The CDR3 has 15 amino acids. The CDR3 here is CASIFTADSNQPQHF. The CDR3 DNA follows: TGTGCCAGCATATTCACAGCCGATAGCAATCAGCCCCAGCATTTT.

This clone was seen only a few times. This sequence joins TRBV5-1 and TRBJ1-2; D is perhaps TRBD1 (6 bases). V was trimmed by 3 bases and J by 4 bases, leaving 13 bases between them. Germline V gene sequence: CDR1 SGHRS, CDR2 YFSETQ. The CDR3 extends over 14 amino acids. Here the CDR3 DNA reads TGCGCCAGCAGCTCGGAACAGGGATCCTATGGCTACACCTTC. Translating gives CASSSEQGSYGYTF.

The chain recombines TRBV5-1 with TRBJ1-1; 8 bases map to TRBD1. This CDR3 is built from 14 residues. Looked up from germline, CDR1 is SGHRS and CDR2 is YFSETQ. With 5 bases clipped from V and 4 bases from J, the junction kept 7 bases outside the gene matches. CDR3 nucleotide sequence: TGCGCCAGCAGTACGGACAGGGTGGGCACTGAAGCTTTCTTT. The encoded protein is CASSTDRVGTEAFF.